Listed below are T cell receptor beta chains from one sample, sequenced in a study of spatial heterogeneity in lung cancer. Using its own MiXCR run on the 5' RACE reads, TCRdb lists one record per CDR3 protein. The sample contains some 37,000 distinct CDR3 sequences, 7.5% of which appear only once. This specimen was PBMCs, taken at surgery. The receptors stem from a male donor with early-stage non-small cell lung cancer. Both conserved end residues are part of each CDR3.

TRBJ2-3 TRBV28 CASSSQGSWTDTQYF
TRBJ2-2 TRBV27 CASSLAGAGTGELFF
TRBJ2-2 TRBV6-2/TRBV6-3 CASSYGDTGELFF
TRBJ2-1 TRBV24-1 CATSDQALGGLNEQFF
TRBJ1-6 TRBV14 CASSQELGAGSPLHF
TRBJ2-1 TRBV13 CASSLRDRRFF
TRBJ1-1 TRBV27 CASYRDRSYTEAFF
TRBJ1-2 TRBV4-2 CASSQDGSVSLSNYGYTF
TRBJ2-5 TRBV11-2 CASSPTGTDKETQYF
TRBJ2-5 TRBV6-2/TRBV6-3 CASSKGAGGQETQYF
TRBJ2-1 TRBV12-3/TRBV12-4 CASSLSGLSADEQFF
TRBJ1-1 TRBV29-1 CSVQGARTEAFF
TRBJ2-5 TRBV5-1 CASSVGLSGTQYF
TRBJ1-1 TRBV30 CAWRAAGGTEAFF
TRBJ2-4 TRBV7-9 CASSLASGGAGGIQYF
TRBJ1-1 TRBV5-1 CASSSNNDRGPTEAFF
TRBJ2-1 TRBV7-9 CASIAGELSNEQFF
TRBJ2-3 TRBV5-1 CASSLGRVPSTDTQYF
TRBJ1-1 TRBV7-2 CASSLGGSNTEAFF
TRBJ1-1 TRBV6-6 CASSFRNTEAFF
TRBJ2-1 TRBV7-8 CASGLAGPHYNEQFF
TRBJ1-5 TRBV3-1 CASSQRDQPQHF
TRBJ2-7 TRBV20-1 CSANTGTSGSSYEQYF
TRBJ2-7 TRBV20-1 CSIEGQAFNEQYF
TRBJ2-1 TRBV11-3 CASSLGTSGRAGNEQFF
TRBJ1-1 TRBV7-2 CASSSMGQGYTEAFF
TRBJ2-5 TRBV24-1 CATSDLAGERETQYF
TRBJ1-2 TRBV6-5 CASSYGDGYTF
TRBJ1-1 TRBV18 CASSPMRPEGQMNTEAFF
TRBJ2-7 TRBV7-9 CASSLGGGEQYF
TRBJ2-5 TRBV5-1 CASRWRTQETQYF
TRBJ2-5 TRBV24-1 CATRGVLETQYF
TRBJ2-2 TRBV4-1 CASSQRGLAGGNTGELFF
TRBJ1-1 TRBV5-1 CASSGDGQQSEAFF
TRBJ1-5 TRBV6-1 CASSELGQGSQPQHF
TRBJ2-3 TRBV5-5 CASSDIPGLAGEATQYF
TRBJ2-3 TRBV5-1 CASSLEGTRASDTQYF
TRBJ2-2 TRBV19 CASSTKGWDTGELFF
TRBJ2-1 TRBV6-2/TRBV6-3 CASSYPGSYSYNEQFF
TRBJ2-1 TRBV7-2 CASTPSGGVDEQFF
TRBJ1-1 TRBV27 CASSFRQANTEAFF
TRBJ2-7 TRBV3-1 CASSFQRTGNYEQYF
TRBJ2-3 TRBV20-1 CSARGRLYTDTQYF
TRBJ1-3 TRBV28 CASVKGGTGNNIYF
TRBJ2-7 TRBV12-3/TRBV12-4 CASSPAAQGRGQYF
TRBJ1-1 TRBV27 CASSLSGVGITEAFF
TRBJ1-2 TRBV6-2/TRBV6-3 CASSSPFRGTGGTAHYGYTF
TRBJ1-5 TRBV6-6 CASRYRWDSKISNQPQHF
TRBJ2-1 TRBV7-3 CASSPANNEQFF
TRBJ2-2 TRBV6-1 CASSRQNTGELFF